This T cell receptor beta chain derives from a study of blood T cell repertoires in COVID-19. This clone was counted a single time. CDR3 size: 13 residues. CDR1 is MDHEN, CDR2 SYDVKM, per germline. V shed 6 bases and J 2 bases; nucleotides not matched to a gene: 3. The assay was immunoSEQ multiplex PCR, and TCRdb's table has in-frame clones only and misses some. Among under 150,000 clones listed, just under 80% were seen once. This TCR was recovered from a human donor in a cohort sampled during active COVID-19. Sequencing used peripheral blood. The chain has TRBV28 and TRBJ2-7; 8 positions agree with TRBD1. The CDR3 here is CASRMTGAYEQYF. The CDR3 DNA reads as TGTGCCAGCAGAATGACAGGGGCCTACGAGCAGTACTTC.